The 32 T cell receptor beta chains in this list originate from one sample, sequenced in a study of cytomegalovirus exposure and HLA in healthy donors. The PCR ran on 60 Vbeta and 13 Jbeta primers. Generated by immunoSEQ multiplex PCR, the TCRdb table keeps only in-frame clones and is missing some. Of around 130,000 clones listed, approximately 86% were seen once; the top ten hold under 2%. Sequencing was done on a sample of PBMCs. The receptor source for this set is a boy aged 5 to 17 in good health and CMV-seronegative.

J is TRBJ2-7 and V is TRBV5-1; the D gene is possibly TRBD1 (6 bases). V was pared by 1 base and J by 3 bases, with 8 bases between. Germline assignment: CDR1 SGHRS and CDR2 YFSETQ. The CDR3 has 13 residues. CDR3 nucleotides: TGCGCCAGCAGCTTGACAGGGAACTACGAGCAGTACTTC. Translated: CASSLTGNYEQYF.

J is TRBJ2-1 and V is TRBV5-4; TRBD2 matches 8 bases. There are 16 residues in the CDR3. Germline-derived CDR1 and CDR2 are SGHNT and YYREEE (reference sequence). The junction had 7 bases not matched to a gene; V was cut back by 0 bases and J by 5 bases. In DNA, the CDR3 is TGTGCCAGCAGCTTGGCTGGGCGGGGGGCCCACAATGAGCAGTTCTTC. Protein sequence: CASSLAGRGAHNEQFF.

The V call is TRBV7-2, the J call TRBJ1-1; maybe TRBD1 (5 bases). The length of the CDR3 is 14 residues. CDR1 and CDR2 (germline): SGHTA, FQGNSA. The V end lost 4 bases, the J end lost 4 bases, and 13 bases lay between the germline ends. Here the CDR3 reads CASSSLAGPTEAFF. The CDR3 DNA reads as TGTGCCAGCAGCTCCCTCGCAGGGCCCACTGAAGCTTTCTTT.

The CDR3 nucleotides read TGTGCCAGCAACCTTCTAGCGGGGACCGACGAGCAGTACTTC. As protein: CASNLLAGTDEQYF. The chain couples TRBV7-2 to TRBJ2-7, with TRBD2 matching 9 bases. From germline, CDR1 is SGHTA and CDR2 FQGNSA. The CDR3 runs 14 residues. With V trimmed by 7 bases and J by 5 bases, 9 bases remained unmatched. The variable domain in full, with the rest retrieved from reference TRBV7-2 and TRBJ2-7, is GAGVSQSPSNKVTEKGKDVELRCDPISGHTALYWYRQSLGQGLEFLIYFQGNSAPDKSGLPSDRFSAERTGGSVSTLTIQRTQQEDSAVYLCASNLLAGTDEQYFGPGTRLTVT.

This chain uses TRBV18 with TRBJ1-1, with D maybe TRBD1 (5 bases). CDR1 is KGHSH, CDR2 LQKENI, per germline. V lost 3 bases, J lost 2 bases, and 10 bases lay in between. This CDR3 is built from 14 residues. This CDR3 reads CASSPGGGNTEAFF. The CDR3 bases are TGTGCCAGCTCACCCGGGGGAGGCAACACTGAAGCTTTCTTT.

The V gene is TRBV29-1, the J gene TRBJ1-1; 9 positions agree with TRBD1. Germline V gives CDR1 SQVTM, CDR2 ANQGSEA. Germline trimming cut 6 bases from V and 5 bases from J; bases unmatched to any gene: 4. The CDR3 totals 12 residues. CDR3 DNA: TGCAGCGTGACAGGGGGGAGTACTGAAGCTTTCTTT. Amino acids: CSVTGGSTEAFF.

The chain has TRBV7-9 and TRBJ2-1; TRBD2 matches at 13 bases. The CDR3 runs to 14 residues. With V trimmed by 10 bases and J by 8 bases, 8 bases remained unmatched. Germline V gives CDR1 SEHNR, CDR2 FQNEAQ (reference sequence). As DNA, the CDR3 is TGTGCCACCCGACTAGCGGGAGGTGGGGATGAGCAGTTCTTC. Translation gives CATRLAGGGDEQFF.

The CDR3 sequence is CASSREALGILTF. The CDR3, as DNA: TGTGCCAGCTCCCGGGAGGCCCTCGGGATCCTGACTTTC. The chain is built from TRBV7-3 and TRBJ2-6; 7 bases line up with TRBD2. Unmatched junction bases numbered 12, after V lost 8 bases and J lost 14 bases. This CDR3 has 13 residues. Germline CDR1 reads SGHTA; CDR2 reads FQGTGA.

This clone was seen only a few times. The CDR3 reads CSVKTGVTEAFF. Written as DNA, the CDR3 is TGCAGCGTCAAGACAGGGGTCACTGAAGCTTTCTTT. The chain joins TRBV29-1 to TRBJ1-1; 8 nucleotides line up with TRBD1. CDR1 is SQVTM and CDR2 is ANQGSEA in the germline V gene. The V segment lost 6 bases and the J segment 4 bases; nucleotides outside the gene matches: 4. The CDR3 contains 12 residues. Variable domain in full (rest from reference TRBV29-1 and TRBJ1-1): SAVISQKPSRDICQRGTSLTIQCQVDSQVTMMFWYRQQPGQSLTLIATANQGSEATYESGFVIDKFPISRPNLTFSTLTVSNMSPEDSSIYLCSVKTGVTEAFFGQGTRLTVV.

This chain links TRBV2 with TRBJ2-3, with a weak D call TRBD2 (6 bases). This CDR3 spans 13 amino acids. Trimming left V 8 bases short and J 6 bases short, with 15 bases between. CDR1 is SNHLY, CDR2 FYNNEI, per germline. The CDR3 region is CASRGPGGDTQYF. The CDR3 DNA reads as TGTGCCAGCCGCGGGCCTGGAGGGGATACGCAGTATTTT.

The V call is TRBV4-1, the J call TRBJ1-4; TRBD1 matches 7 bases. Germline values: CDR1 MGHRA, CDR2 YSYEKL. J lost 0 bases, V lost 5 bases, and 9 bases had no gene match. CDR3 length equals 17 residues. CDR3 DNA: TGCGCCAGCAGCTATGAGGGACAGCCTGCAACTAATGAAAAACTGTTTTTT. Protein: CASSYEGQPATNEKLFF.

This chain joins TRBV5-6 and TRBJ1-1; D is ambiguous. Germline lookup yields CDR1 SGHDT and CDR2 YYEEEE. V gave up 0 bases and J gave up 4 bases, with 10 bases separating them. There are 14 residues in the CDR3. As DNA, the CDR3 is TGTGCCAGCAGCTTGGAGGCGAGGGCCACTGAAGCTTTCTTT. It translates to CASSLEARATEAFF. The whole variable domain, filled in from reference TRBV5-6 and TRBJ1-1, reads DAGVTQSPTHLIKTRGQQVTLRCSPKSGHDTVSWYQQALGQGPQFIFQYYEEEERQRGNFPDRFSGHQFPNYSSELNVNALLLGDSALYLCASSLEARATEAFFGQGTRLTVV.

The chain links TRBV7-9 to TRBJ2-3; 7 bases fit TRBD1. Unmatched junction bases numbered 10, after V lost 6 bases and J lost 4 bases. The CDR3 has 15 amino acids. Germline V CDR1 and CDR2: SEHNR, FQNEAQ (reference sequence). As DNA, the CDR3 is TGTGCCAGCAGGCGACAGGGCATCTGGGCAGATACGCAGTATTTT. This gives the protein CASRRQGIWADTQYF.

The rearrangement uses TRBV4-3 and TRBJ1-1; weak D call: TRBD1 (5 bases). CDR1 LGHNA and CDR2 YSLEER come from the germline V gene. The CDR3 contains 14 residues. The V gene lost 3 bases and the J gene lost 5 bases, with 13 bases spanning the gap. CDR3 in amino acids: CASSQSRGGTEAFF. CDR3 DNA sequence: TGCGCCAGCAGCCAGAGCCGGGGGGGGACTGAAGCTTTCTTT.

The V gene is TRBV13, the J gene TRBJ2-1; the D gene is possibly TRBD2 (5 bases). This CDR3 is 14 amino acids long. Deletions cut 5 bases from V and 6 bases from J, with 14 bases between. The germline gives CDR1 PRHDT, CDR2 FYEKMQ (reference sequence). In DNA form, the CDR3 reads TGTGCCAGCAGCCCAGAGGGAACTACCAATGAGCAGTTCTTC. This sequence encodes CASSPEGTTNEQFF.

V gene TRBV27 combines with J gene TRBJ2-1, with 10 bases aligning to TRBD2. V gave up 5 bases and J gave up 6 bases; unmatched junction bases: 7. The CDR3 loop spans 15 amino acids. Germline assignment: CDR1 MNHEY and CDR2 SMNVEV (reference sequence). CDR3 bases: TGTGCCAGCAGTCCCGGGGTAGCGGGAGGCAATGAGCAGTTCTTC. This codes for CASSPGVAGGNEQFF.

The chain is built from TRBV6-5 and TRBJ2-7; a weak D match, TRBD1 (5 bases). The CDR3 is 15 residues long. Germline loops: CDR1 MNHEY, CDR2 SVGAGI. The V end was cut by 8 bases, the J end by 1 base, with 18 bases between. This CDR3 is CASGLGPPGSYEQYF. The DNA for the CDR3 is TGTGCCAGCGGATTGGGCCCCCCAGGGTCCTACGAGCAGTACTTC.

V usage is TRBV18 and J usage is TRBJ2-7; TRBD2 agrees at 9 bases. CDR3 length: 13 amino acids. CDR1 KGHSH and CDR2 LQKENI come from the germline V gene. The ends lost 5 bases at V and 5 bases at J; junction bases unmatched: 4. The CDR3 sequence is CASSIAGENEQYF. The CDR3, as DNA: TGTGCCAGCTCAATAGCGGGAGAGAACGAGCAGTACTTC.

The chain uses TRBV30 and TRBJ2-7, with D tentatively TRBD2 (5 bases). Deletions cut 1 base from V and 0 bases from J, with 10 bases between. In germline, CDR1 is GTSNPN, CDR2 SVGIG (reference sequence). This CDR3 has 14 amino acids. CDR3 nucleotide sequence: TGTGCCTGGAGTGGCCTTACTAGCTCCTACGAGCAGTACTTC. Its protein is CAWSGLTSSYEQYF.

The chain links TRBV7-3 to TRBJ2-7; 7 bases are a match to TRBD1. This CDR3 has 13 amino acids. Per the germline V gene, CDR1 is SGHTA and CDR2 is FQGTGA. J was trimmed by 6 bases and V by 4 bases; bases with no gene match: 6. CDR3 in amino acids: CASSSLTGPEQYF. CDR3 DNA sequence: TGTGCCAGCAGCTCCCTGACAGGGCCCGAGCAGTACTTC. Variable domain in full (rest from reference TRBV7-3 and TRBJ2-7): GAGVSQTPSNKVTEKGKYVELRCDPISGHTALYWYRQSLGQGPEFLIYFQGTGAADDSGLPNDRFFAVRPEGSVSTLKIQRTERGDSAVYLCASSSLTGPEQYFGPGTRLTVT.

The DNA of the CDR3 is TGCGCCAGCAGCCAGATCTTACGACAGGGGATGAACACCGGGGAGCTGTTTTTT. Its protein is CASSQILRQGMNTGELFF. This rearrangement joins TRBV4-3 to TRBJ2-2; 8 bases line up with TRBD1. The CDR3 covers 18 residues. Germline V gene data show CDR1 as LGHNA and CDR2 as YSLEER. V shed 3 bases, J shed 1 base, and the junction held 10 bases outside the gene matches.

The CDR3 bases are TGTGCCAGTAGTATCGGGAGGGAGGGCCTACCCGGACAAGAGACCCAGTACTTC. Encoded protein: CASSIGREGLPGQETQYF. V and J are TRBV19 and TRBJ2-5; 8 bases fit TRBD2. The CDR3 extends over 18 amino acids. Germline loops: CDR1 LNHDA, CDR2 SQIVND (reference sequence). Unmatched junction bases numbered 14, after V lost 3 bases and J lost 2 bases.

This chain connects TRBV9 to TRBJ2-5; D perhaps matches TRBD2 (7 bases). The CDR3 runs to 14 residues. Trimming took 4 bases from V and 6 from J, leaving 16 bases between them. Looked up from germline, CDR1 is SGDLS and CDR2 is YYNGEE. The CDR3: CASSSEGGKKTQYF. The CDR3, as DNA: TGTGCCAGCAGCTCCGAGGGGGGGAAGAAGACCCAGTACTTC.

This chain uses TRBV27 with TRBJ2-7; a possible D gene is TRBD1 (5 bases). Germline assignment: CDR1 MNHEY and CDR2 SMNVEV (reference sequence). The CDR3 is 12 amino acids. Trimming shortened V by 2 bases and J by 7 bases, and 9 bases separated the two germline ends. CDR3 region: CASSLQGWEQYF. CDR3 nucleotide sequence: TGTGCCAGCAGTTTACAGGGTTGGGAGCAGTACTTC.

The chain carries TRBV2 and TRBJ1-1; D gene unclear. Germline-derived CDR1 and CDR2 are SNHLY and FYNNEI. Trimming removed 3 bases from V and 1 base from J, with 12 bases in between. This CDR3 is 15 amino acids long. CDR3 in amino acids: CASSDLGAPNTEAFF. DNA of the CDR3: TGTGCCAGCAGTGATCTGGGCGCGCCGAACACTGAAGCTTTCTTT.

J is TRBJ1-1 and V is TRBV18; 10 bases fit TRBD1. V dropped 4 bases and J dropped 4; count of bases not matched to a gene: 12. CDR3 length equals 17 residues. Germline assignment: CDR1 KGHSH and CDR2 LQKENI. CDR3 sequence: CASSRRTGGAGSTEAFF. Here the CDR3 DNA reads TGTGCCAGCTCACGACGGACAGGGGGGGCCGGGAGCACTGAAGCTTTCTTT.

This chain links TRBV6-4 with TRBJ2-7, with 7 bases identical to TRBD2. The CDR3 loop spans 15 amino acids. In germline, CDR1 is MRHNA, CDR2 SNTAGT. The J segment lost 0 bases and the V segment lost 6 bases, leaving 8 bases of the junction unmatched. CDR3: CASRRKRDPSYEQYF. Written as DNA, the CDR3 is TGTGCCAGCAGGCGAAAGCGGGACCCCTCCTACGAGCAGTACTTC.

V and J are TRBV4-3 and TRBJ2-7, with D perhaps TRBD1 (6 bases). Per the germline V gene, CDR1 is LGHNA and CDR2 is YSLEER. V was clipped by 2 bases and J by 3 bases, with 14 bases between them. CDR3 length: 15 amino acids. CDR3 amino acids: CASSQNRDNFYEQYF. The CDR3 coding sequence is TGCGCCAGCAGCCAAAATCGGGACAATTTCTACGAGCAGTACTTC.

Of note for this clone: This sample also contains other DNA sequences that code for the same CDR3. The J gene is TRBJ2-3, the V gene TRBV7-2; TRBD2 matches 7 bases. J lost 3 bases, V lost 1 base, and 7 bases had no gene match. This CDR3 has 16 residues. The germline V gene encodes CDR1 SGHTA and CDR2 FQGNSA. The CDR3 protein is CASSLVGGGGTDTQYF. In nucleotides, the CDR3 is TGTGCCAGCAGCTTAGTGGGCGGGGGAGGGACAGATACGCAGTATTTT.

The chain has TRBV6-5 and TRBJ1-5; weak D call: TRBD1 (6 bases). From germline, CDR1 is MNHEY and CDR2 SVGAGI. V lost 6 bases and J lost 1, with 7 bases in between. CDR3 length: 13 residues. CDR3 DNA: TGTGCCAGCAGGGGACAAAGCAATCAGCCCCAGCATTTT. Its protein product is CASRGQSNQPQHF.

This chain joins TRBV18 and TRBJ1-2, with TRBD1 matching over 7 bases. The V gene's germline CDR1 is KGHSH and CDR2 LQKENI. Unmatched junction bases numbered 6, after V lost 3 bases and J lost 8 bases. The CDR3 extends over 13 amino acids. For the CDR3, the DNA is TGTGCCAGCTCACCGACAGGGCCTAGGGGCTACACCTTC. This sequence encodes CASSPTGPRGYTF.

The chain is built from TRBV18 and TRBJ2-7, with 8 bases identical to TRBD1. The CDR3 covers 15 residues. J lost 2 bases, V lost 3 bases, and 6 bases had no gene match. The germline CDR1 and CDR2 sequences are KGHSH and LQKENI. The CDR3: CASSPGQVTTYEQYF. The CDR3 DNA sequence: TGTGCCAGCTCACCGGGACAGGTGACTACCTACGAGCAGTACTTC.